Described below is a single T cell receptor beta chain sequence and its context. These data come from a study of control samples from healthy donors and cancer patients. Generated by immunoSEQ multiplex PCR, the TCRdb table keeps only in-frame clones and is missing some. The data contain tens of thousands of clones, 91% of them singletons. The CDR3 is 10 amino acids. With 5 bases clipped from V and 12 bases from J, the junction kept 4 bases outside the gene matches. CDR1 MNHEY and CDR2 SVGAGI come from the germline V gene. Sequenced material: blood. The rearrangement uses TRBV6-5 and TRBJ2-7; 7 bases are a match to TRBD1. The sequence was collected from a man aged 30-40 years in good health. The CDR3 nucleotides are TGTGCCAGCAGTAGACAGGGAAGGTACTTC. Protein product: CASSRQGRYF.